This TCR beta chain was observed in a study of blood T cell repertoires in COVID-19. The CDR3 totals 15 residues. J gave up 2 bases and V 4 bases, and 5 bases lay outside the gene matches. Per the germline V gene, CDR1 is LGHDT and CDR2 is YNNKEL (reference sequence). Authors' analysis steps: Amplification from reference gene primers served as the basis for estimated nucleated cell counts. The protocol was immunoSEQ multiplex PCR, while the TCRdb copy is restricted to in-frame clones and leaves out a portion. Clone size and the V and J calls come from that table; the DNA yielded D and trimming. The sample has around 270,000 clones, 88% seen once.

This chain joins TRBV3-1 (or the pseudogene TRBV3-2) and TRBJ1-2; 9 positions agree with TRBD1. The receptor's source is a man aged 60 to 75 who had recovered from COVID-19. The sequenced sample was peripheral blood. DNA of the CDR3: TGTGCCAGCAGCCCTTCACAGGGGGCCAACTATGGCTACACCTTC. It codes for CASSPSQGANYGYTF.